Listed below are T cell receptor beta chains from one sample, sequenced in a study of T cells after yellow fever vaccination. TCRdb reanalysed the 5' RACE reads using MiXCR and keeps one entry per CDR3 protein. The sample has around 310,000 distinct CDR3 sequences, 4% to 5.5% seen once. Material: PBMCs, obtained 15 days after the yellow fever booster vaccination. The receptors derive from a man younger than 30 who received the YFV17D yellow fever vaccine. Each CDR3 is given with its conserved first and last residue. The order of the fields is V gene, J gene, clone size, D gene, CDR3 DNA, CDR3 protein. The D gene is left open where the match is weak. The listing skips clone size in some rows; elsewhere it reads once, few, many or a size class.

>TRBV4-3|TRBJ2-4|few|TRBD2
TGCGCCAGCAGCCAAGATACGGGGGGGGTCCAAAACATTCAGTACTTC
CASSQDTGGVQNIQYF
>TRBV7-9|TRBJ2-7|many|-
TGTGCCAGCAGCTCCGTCCGAGACAGCTCCTACGAGCAGTACTTC
CASSSVRDSSYEQYF
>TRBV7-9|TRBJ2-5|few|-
TGTGCCAGCAGCTTTGCGCGACTAGAACGCCAAGAGACCCAGTACTTC
CASSFARLERQETQYF
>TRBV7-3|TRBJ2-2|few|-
TGTGCCAGCAGTCGGGACATATACACCGGGGAGCTGTTTTTT
CASSRDIYTGELFF
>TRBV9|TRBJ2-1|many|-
TGTGCCAGCAGCGTAGCCCCAGGGGTGGATGAGCAGTTCTTC
CASSVAPGVDEQFF
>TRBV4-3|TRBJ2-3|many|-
TGCGCCAGCAGCCAAGATCCCCGACTTTGGACAGATACGCAGTATTTT
CASSQDPRLWTDTQYF
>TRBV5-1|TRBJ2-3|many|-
TGCGCCAGCGGGGTATCGGGAGATACGCAGTATTTT
CASGVSGDTQYF
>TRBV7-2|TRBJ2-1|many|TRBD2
TGTGCCAGCAGCTTATCCAGCGGGGGGGCCAATGAGCAGTTCTTC
CASSLSSGGANEQFF
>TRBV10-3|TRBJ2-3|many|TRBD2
TGTGCCATCAGTGACCCTAGCGGGGGGCCAGATACGCAGTATTTT
CAISDPSGGPDTQYF
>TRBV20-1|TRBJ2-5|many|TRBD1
TGCAGTGCTAGGGACCCACAGGGGATAGGAGAGACCCAGTACTTC
CSARDPQGIGETQYF
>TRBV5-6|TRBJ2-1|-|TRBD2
TGTGCCAGCAGCTTGGCTCTCGCGGGGGGGCATCATGAGCAGTTCTTC
CASSLALAGGHHEQFF
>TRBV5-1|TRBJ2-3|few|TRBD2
TGCGCCAGCAGCTTGGTGGCGGGGGTTTACACAGATACGCAGTATTTT
CASSLVAGVYTDTQYF
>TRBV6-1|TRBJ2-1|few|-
TGTGCCAGCAGCAAAGGCACAGAGTCCTACAATGAGCAGTTCTTC
CASSKGTESYNEQFF
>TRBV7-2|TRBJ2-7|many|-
TGTGCCAGCAGCTTACGGAGCCGGGGCGAGCAGTACTTC
CASSLRSRGEQYF
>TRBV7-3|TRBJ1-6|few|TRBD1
TGTGCCAGCAGCTACAGGGGTAATTCACCCCTCCACTTT
CASSYRGNSPLHF
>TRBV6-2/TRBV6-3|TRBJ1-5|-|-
TGTGCCAGCAGTTGGAGACAGCGTGATCAGCCCCAGCATTTT
CASSWRQRDQPQHF
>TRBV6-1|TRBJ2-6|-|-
TGTGCCAGCAGTGAATGGGCTGCGGAGGCTGGGGCCAACGTCCTGACTTTC
CASSEWAAEAGANVLTF
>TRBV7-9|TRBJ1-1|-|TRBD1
TGTGCCAGCAGCGGACAGGGGCTCACTGAAGCTTTCTTT
CASSGQGLTEAFF
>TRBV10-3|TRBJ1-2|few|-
TGTGCCTCGAGATCGGACAGAGAACAAAACTATGGCTACACCTTC
CASRSDREQNYGYTF
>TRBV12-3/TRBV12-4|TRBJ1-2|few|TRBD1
TGTGCCAGCAGTCCATCTCAGGGGGTTGGCTACACCTTC
CASSPSQGVGYTF
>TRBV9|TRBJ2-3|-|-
TGTGCCAGCAGCGTAGATTATGGGGGGCTGGCGGATACGCAGTATTTT
CASSVDYGGLADTQYF
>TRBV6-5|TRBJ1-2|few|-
TGTGCCAGCAGTAAAAGACCGAGCTGGGACTATGGCTACACCTTC
CASSKRPSWDYGYTF
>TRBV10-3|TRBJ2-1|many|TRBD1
TGTGCCATCAGTAGGGGACAGGGGCAGGCTCATGAGCAGTTCTTC
CAISRGQGQAHEQFF
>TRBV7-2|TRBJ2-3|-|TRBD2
TGTGCCAGCAGCTTTTTTGCGGGGGGGATCGATACGCAGTATTTT
CASSFFAGGIDTQYF
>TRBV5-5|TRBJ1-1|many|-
TGTGCCAGCAGCTCTTATAGCCGCGAACCTGAAGCTTTCTTT
CASSSYSREPEAFF
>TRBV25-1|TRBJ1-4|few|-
TGTGCCAGCAGTGTGAGGATGAATGAAAAACTGTTTTTT
CASSVRMNEKLFF
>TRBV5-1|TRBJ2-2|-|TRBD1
TGCGCCAGCAGCTTGGATACAGGGGGCAAGGTCACCGGGGAGCTGTTTTTT
CASSLDTGGKVTGELFF
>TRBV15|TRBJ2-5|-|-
TGTGCCACCAGCACCGTAGGGCTGGGAGAGACCCAGTACTTC
CATSTVGLGETQYF
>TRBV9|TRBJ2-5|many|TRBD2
TGTGCCAGCAGCGACTCGGGACTAGCGGGGAAAGAGACCCAGTACTTC
CASSDSGLAGKETQYF
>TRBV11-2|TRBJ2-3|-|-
TGTGCCAGCAGCTTACCCGCGACGCAGTATTTT
CASSLPATQYF
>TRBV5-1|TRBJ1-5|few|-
TGCGCCAGCATTAGACCCCCACTGTGTAGCAATCAGCCCCAGCATTTT
CASIRPPLCSNQPQHF